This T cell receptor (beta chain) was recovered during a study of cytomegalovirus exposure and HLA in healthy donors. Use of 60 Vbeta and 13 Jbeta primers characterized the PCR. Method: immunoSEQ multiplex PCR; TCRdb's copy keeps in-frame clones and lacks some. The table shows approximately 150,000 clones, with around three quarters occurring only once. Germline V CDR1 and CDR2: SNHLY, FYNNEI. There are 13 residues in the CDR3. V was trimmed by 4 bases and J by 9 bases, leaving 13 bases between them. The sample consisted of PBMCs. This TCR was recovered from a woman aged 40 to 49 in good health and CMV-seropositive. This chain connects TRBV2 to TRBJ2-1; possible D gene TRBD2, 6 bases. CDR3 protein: CASSGWAGSEQFF. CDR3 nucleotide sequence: TGTGCCAGCAGTGGGTGGGCGGGGAGTGAGCAGTTCTTC.